These 29 T cell receptor beta chains came from one sample sequenced in a study of T cell repertoires in cytomegalovirus infection. No antigens are known for them. TCRdb itself ran the reads through MiXCR, one entry per CDR3 protein. The table lists approximately 350,000 distinct CDR3 sequences, just under 35% of them singletons, with roughly 12% in the top ten. The sequenced sample was cultured PBMCs, obtained from culture after CMV antigen stimulation. Receptors were obtained from a human donor in good health (CMV status not recorded). Some clones in this sample may be carry-over from other donors' samples.

The chain combines TRBV24-1 with TRBJ2-7; D is undetermined. V was shortened by 3 bases and J by 2 bases, with 13 bases between the two germline ends. This CDR3 is built from 15 residues. Germline CDR1 reads KGHDR; CDR2 reads SFDVKD. Here the CDR3 DNA reads TGTGCCACCAGTGATCGTGTATCAGCCCCCTACGAGCAGTACTTC. This sequence encodes CATSDRVSAPYEQYF.

This clonotype was counted a few times. The chain uses TRBV19 and TRBJ1-4; possibly TRBD1 for D (5 bases). Germline V gene sequence: CDR1 LNHDA, CDR2 SQIVND (reference sequence). This CDR3 region has 15 residues. V lost 5 bases to trimming and J lost 6 bases, with 16 bases between them. This CDR3 reads CASSRTAQGDEKLFF. As DNA, the CDR3 is TGTGCCAGTAGTCGAACAGCCCAAGGGGATGAAAAACTGTTTTTT.

The gene calls are TRBV7-4 and TRBJ1-4; TRBD1 aligns across 9 bases. J lost 5 bases, V lost 5 bases, and 6 bases had no gene match. Germline CDR1 is SGHVT and CDR2 is SQSDAQ. This CDR3 has 15 amino acids. CDR3 in amino acids: CASSPGTGLNEKLFF. The CDR3 nucleotides are TGTGCCAGCAGCCCAGGGACAGGGTTGAATGAAAAACTGTTTTTT.

At least ten counts were recorded for this clonotype. The chain recombines TRBV7-2 with TRBJ2-7; TRBD2 agrees at 8 bases. The CDR3 consists of 14 residues. Trimming cost V 5 bases and J 4 bases; bases outside gene matches: 7. Per germline, CDR1 SGHTA and CDR2 FQGNSA. CDR3 residues: CASSKSGRGYEQYF. For the CDR3, the DNA is TGTGCCAGCAGCAAGAGCGGGAGAGGATACGAGCAGTACTTC.

The V and J genes are TRBV7-2 and TRBJ2-1; 11 bases match TRBD2. V was clipped by 5 bases and J by 2 bases; unmatched bases: 8. CDR1 SGHTA and CDR2 FQGNSA come from the germline V gene. The CDR3 is made up of 17 amino acids. CDR3 bases: TGTGCCAGCAGCCCATCAGGACTAGCGGGTACCTACAATGAGCAGTTCTTC. It codes for CASSPSGLAGTYNEQFF.

This clonotype has a handful of counts. The genes are TRBV29-1 and TRBJ2-7; D remains unclear. The CDR3 sequence is 14 residues long. CDR1 is SQVTM and CDR2 is ANQGSEA in the germline V gene. The CDR3 nucleotides read TGCAGCGTCGCCCACGTTGGAACAGCCTACGGGCAGTACGTC. Its protein product is CSVAHVGTAYGQYV.

V is TRBV6-5 and J is TRBJ2-7, with TRBD2 as a possible D gene (5 bases). CDR3 length: 13 amino acids. Germline V gives CDR1 MNHEY, CDR2 SVGAGI. Trimming shortened V by 8 bases and J by 3 bases, and 14 bases separated the two germline ends. CDR3 nucleotide sequence: TGTGCCAGCTCTAGGGTACGGGGCTACGAGCAGTACTTC. Translated: CASSRVRGYEQYF.

The V call is TRBV12-3 or TRBV12-4, the J call TRBJ2-1, with 9 positions matching TRBD2. This CDR3 is built from 15 residues. Trimming removed 2 bases from V and 5 bases from J; junction bases left unmatched: 4. CDR3 sequence reads: CASSLRLAGNNEQFF. The CDR3 DNA reads as TGTGCCAGCAGTTTACGTCTAGCGGGGAACAATGAGCAGTTCTTC.

The chain carries TRBV6-6 and TRBJ2-5; D unclear. The CDR3 consists of 14 residues. Germline V gene lookup returns CDR1 MNHNY and CDR2 SVGAGI (reference sequence). V lost 5 bases to trimming and J lost 5 bases, with 15 bases between them. The CDR3 is CASSQGRPPETQYF. In DNA, the CDR3 is TGTGCCAGCAGTCAAGGACGGCCCCCGGAGACCCAGTACTTC.

This clonotype was counted a few times. The J gene is TRBJ2-1, the V gene TRBV6-1, with a weak D call TRBD2 (5 bases). V was shortened by 6 bases and J by 7 bases, with 22 bases between the two germline ends. The germline V gene encodes CDR1 MNHNS and CDR2 SASEGT. CDR3 length: 16 residues. In nucleotides, the CDR3 is TGTGCCAGCAGATCCCCCGGGCGCCCGGAGGCTAATGAGCAGTTCTTC. It specifies CASRSPGRPEANEQFF.

This clonotype has a handful of counts. The chain links TRBV11-3 to TRBJ2-1, with a tentative D call TRBD1 (5 bases). Germline V gene sequence: CDR1 SGHNT, CDR2 YENEEA. The CDR3 totals 14 residues. Deletions cut 5 bases from V and 6 bases from J, with 14 bases between. DNA for the CDR3: TGTGCCAGCAGCGACAGTCGTAGTAGCAATGAGCAGTTCTTC. Translated: CASSDSRSSNEQFF. Full variable domain (remainder filled in from reference TRBV11-3 and TRBJ2-1): EAGVVQSPRYKIIEKKQPVAFWCNPISGHNTLYWYLQNLGQGPELLIRYENEEAVDDSQLPKDRFSAERLKGVDSTLKIQPAELGDSAVYLCASSDSRSSNEQFFGPGTRLTVL.

This clonotype turned up a few times. This chain uses TRBV12-3 or TRBV12-4 with TRBJ1-6; weak D call: TRBD1 (5 bases). The CDR3 covers 15 residues. Trimming cost V 3 bases and J 10 bases, with 16 bases left between them. The CDR3 protein is CASSLDTGPGSPLHF. The CDR3 nucleotides read TGTGCCAGCAGTTTGGATACAGGACCGGGGTCACCCCTCCACTTT.

Concerning this clonotype: A much larger clone lies one base from this, so it may be a read error. The J gene is TRBJ1-1, the V gene TRBV7-2; D uncertain. The length of the CDR3 is 13 residues. In germline, CDR1 is SGHTA, CDR2 FQGNSA. The CDR3 nucleotides read TGTGCCGGCAGCGAGGGCCCCAACACTGAAGCTTTCTTT. It encodes CAGSEGPNTEAFF. Supplemented by reference TRBV7-2 and TRBJ1-1, the full variable domain reads GAGVSQSPSNKVTEKGKDVELRCDPISGHTALYWYRQSLGQGLEFLIYFQGNSAPDKSGLPSDRFSAERTGGSVSTLTIQRTQQEDSAVYLCAGSEGPNTEAFFGQGTRLTVV.

The chain combines TRBV6-2 or TRBV6-3 with TRBJ2-7; D remains ambiguous. This CDR3 spans 13 amino acids. The germline V gene encodes CDR1 MNHEY and CDR2 SVGEGT. V was clipped by 5 bases and J by 5 bases, with 13 bases between them. The CDR3 DNA is TGTGCCAGCAGTCGTCCCACTACTAACGAGCAGTACTTC. Translating gives CASSRPTTNEQYF.

The CDR3 region is CASSAEGWGGANVLTF. CDR3 coding DNA: TGTGCCAGCAGTGCGGAGGGGTGGGGGGGGGCCAACGTCCTGACTTTC. The chain employs TRBV6-5 and TRBJ2-6, with D possibly TRBD2 on 6 matching bases. This CDR3 is built from 16 residues. Germline CDR1 reads MNHEY; CDR2 reads SVGAGI. V was clipped by 5 bases and J by 4 bases, with 15 bases between them.

CDR3 bases: TGTGCCAGCAGCTTAGACTGGGACGGGCTGGGGGAGCTGTTTTTT. Amino acid sequence: CASSLDWDGLGELFF. The chain is built from TRBV7-9 and TRBJ2-2; D tentatively fits TRBD1 or TRBD2 (5 bases each). Trimming shortened V by 1 base and J by 8 bases, and 14 bases separated the two germline ends. The germline gives CDR1 SEHNR, CDR2 FQNEAQ (reference sequence). The CDR3 contains 15 residues.

Notes on this clonotype: Because it lacks the conserved phenylalanine or tryptophan at the end, this CDR3 is likely a read error. No DNA is shown, since the ends of the CDR3 on it are uncertain; the CDR3 is the one TCRdb lists. The chain employs TRBV4-2 and TRBJ2-3; TRBD2 reflects the table's D call only, with no check against the DNA. CDR1 is LGHNA, CDR2 YNFKEQ, per germline. Both ends counted, the CDR3 spans 13 residues. CDR3 loop: CASSQDVGGGLAM.

V and J are TRBV20-1 and TRBJ1-2; 9 positions match TRBD1. The CDR3 is made up of 16 amino acids. Germline V CDR1 and CDR2: DFQATT, SNEGSKA (reference sequence). V trimming: 7 bases; J trimming: 2 bases; junction bases outside the gene matches: 14. CDR3 protein: CSVHPGTGSKNYGYTF. CDR3 DNA: TGCAGTGTTCACCCCGGGACAGGGAGTAAGAACTATGGCTACACCTTC.

The chain couples TRBV7-9 to TRBJ2-3, with 9 bases aligning to TRBD2. Per germline, CDR1 SEHNR and CDR2 FQNEAQ (reference sequence). The CDR3 runs 16 residues. V dropped 7 bases and J dropped 4; count of bases not matched to a gene: 12. In nucleotides, the CDR3 is TGTGCCAGCACCTTCGCGCTAGCGGGATGGGCAGATACGCAGTATTTT. The encoded protein is CASTFALAGWADTQYF.

The chain uses TRBV29-1 and TRBJ2-1, with 9 positions matching TRBD2. The CDR3 length is 13 residues. Germline lookup yields CDR1 SQVTM and CDR2 ANQGSEA. V was clipped by 7 bases and J by 8 bases; unmatched bases: 9. CDR3 residues: CSAGTSSGDEQFF. Here the CDR3 DNA reads TGCAGCGCCGGGACTAGCTCAGGCGATGAGCAGTTCTTC.

V is TRBV6-2 or TRBV6-3 and J is TRBJ2-1; 10 nucleotides align to TRBD2. The germline gives CDR1 MNHEY, CDR2 SVGEGT. This CDR3 has 15 amino acids. V lost 7 bases to trimming and J lost 7 bases; unmatched junction nucleotides: 10. CDR3: CASNKGSSGSNEQFF. The CDR3 nucleotides are TGTGCCAGCAACAAGGGGTCTAGCGGGAGTAATGAGCAGTTCTTC.

This chain connects TRBV6-5 to TRBJ2-3; TRBD2 aligns across 9 bases. J gave up 4 bases and V 7 bases, and 6 bases lay outside the gene matches. This CDR3 is built from 14 residues. CDR1 MNHEY and CDR2 SVGAGI come from the germline V gene. The CDR3 here is CASTGAGGPDTQYF. In DNA form, the CDR3 reads TGTGCCAGCACGGGAGCGGGAGGACCAGATACGCAGTATTTT.

The chain carries TRBV7-2 and TRBJ2-7, with D uncertain. Germline loops: CDR1 SGHTA, CDR2 FQGNSA. V lost 1 base and J lost 2, with 9 bases in between. The CDR3 runs 14 residues. CDR3 coding DNA: TGTGCCAGCAGCTTAGGCTCTAGAACCTACGAGCAGTACTTC. It yields the protein CASSLGSRTYEQYF.

The CDR3 region has the DNA TGCAGCGTTGGGGACAGGGCGAGGAAGGACTATGGCTACACCTTC. Its protein is CSVGDRARKDYGYTF. This rearrangement joins TRBV29-1 to TRBJ1-2; 9 nucleotides agree with TRBD1. Germline V gene sequence: CDR1 SQVTM, CDR2 ANQGSEA. CDR3 length: 15 residues. V lost 4 bases to trimming and J lost 3 bases; unmatched junction nucleotides: 9.

V usage is TRBV27 and J usage is TRBJ2-7; the D gene is possibly TRBD2 (6 bases). V was cut by 8 bases and J by 2 bases, with 10 bases left in between. Germline assignment: CDR1 MNHEY and CDR2 SMNVEV (reference sequence). The length of the CDR3 is 12 residues. This CDR3 is CASGTRTYEQYF. The CDR3 DNA is TGTGCCAGCGGGACTCGTACCTACGAGCAGTACTTC.

The V call is TRBV28, the J call TRBJ2-3; D is possibly TRBD1 (5 bases). In germline, CDR1 is MDHEN, CDR2 SYDVKM. The CDR3 consists of 15 residues. Trimming shortened V by 7 bases and J by 3 bases, and 17 bases separated the two germline ends. The CDR3 loop reads CASNSQGLGTDTQYF. The CDR3 DNA reads as TGTGCCAGCAACTCTCAGGGTCTTGGGACAGATACGCAGTATTTT.

This clonotype occurred a few times. The chain is built from TRBV7-9 and TRBJ1-1, with a possible D match to TRBD1 (5 bases). Trimming cost V 5 bases and J 7 bases, with 11 bases left between them. This CDR3 has 12 residues. The germline V gene encodes CDR1 SEHNR and CDR2 FQNEAQ (reference sequence). In DNA, the CDR3 is TGTGCCAGCAGCCCCAGTGGGGGTGAAGCTTTCTTT. Translating gives CASSPSGGEAFF.

The chain employs TRBV11-2 and TRBJ1-3; 7 nucleotides line up with TRBD1. This CDR3 comprises 16 residues. V lost 3 bases to trimming and J lost 0 bases; unmatched junction nucleotides: 5. Germline V lookup: CDR1 SGHAT, CDR2 FQNNGV. This CDR3 reads CASSFPTGNSGNTIYF. The CDR3 region has the DNA TGTGCCAGCAGCTTCCCGACAGGGAACTCTGGAAACACCATATATTTT.

This clonotype was seen only a few times. The CDR3 DNA sequence: TGTGCCAGCATCCTAAGCGGGAGTCTGGCCGGGGAGCTGTTTTTT. This codes for CASILSGSLAGELFF. The genes are TRBV7-2 and TRBJ2-2, with 8 bases lining up with TRBD2. Germline lookup yields CDR1 SGHTA and CDR2 FQGNSA. V was clipped by 7 bases and J by 6 bases; unmatched bases: 10. There are 15 residues in the CDR3. The whole variable domain, filled in from reference TRBV7-2 and TRBJ2-2, reads GAGVSQSPSNKVTEKGKDVELRCDPISGHTALYWYRQSLGQGLEFLIYFQGNSAPDKSGLPSDRFSAERTGGSVSTLTIQRTQQEDSAVYLCASILSGSLAGELFFGEGSRLTVL.